A selection of T cell receptor beta chains follows, all from one sample in a study of PD-L1 blockade in urothelial cancer. TCRdb's table, derived via immunoSEQ multiplex PCR, lists solely in-frame clones and lacks some. The table includes 40,000 to 60,000 clones, more than 65% detected once. The sequenced sample was PBMCs, obtained around atezolizumab (anti-PD-L1) treatment. Receptors originate from a man aged 65 to 79 with urothelial cancer. CDR3s include the opening cysteine and the closing phenylalanine or tryptophan. Each record gives: clone size, D gene, V gene, J gene, CDR3 protein, CDR3 DNA. A D gene is named only where the DNA matches it firmly. Clone size, where shown, is once, few, many, or a class for clones that have expanded.

>few|-|TRBV28|TRBJ1-5
CASFPGGGNQPQHF
TGTGCCAGCTTCCCCGGAGGGGGCAATCAGCCCCAGCATTTT
>once|TRBD1|TRBV6-6|TRBJ1-2
CASSNSGQPNYGYTF
TGTGCCAGCAGTAACTCGGGACAGCCCAACTATGGCTACACCTTC
>-|TRBD1|TRBV10-3|TRBJ2-2
CAISASTGGSAGELFF
TGTGCCATCAGTGCCTCGACAGGGGGGAGCGCCGGGGAGCTGTTTTTT
>once|-|TRBV2|TRBJ2-7
CASSVHTATYEQYF
TGTGCCAGCAGCGTCCACACAGCCACCTACGAGCAGTACTTC
>-|TRBD1|TRBV28|TRBJ1-1
CASSLTGGAVWNTEAFF
TGTGCCAGCAGTTTAACAGGGGGCGCAGTTTGGAACACTGAAGCTTTCTTT
>-|TRBD2|TRBV6-5|TRBJ2-3
CASSTVSGRTDTQYF
TGTGCCAGCAGTACTGTAAGCGGGAGGACAGATACGCAGTATTTT
>once|-|TRBV27|TRBJ1-5
CASSLLGEGQPQHF
TGTGCCAGCAGTTTGCTCGGGGAAGGCCAGCCCCAGCATTTT
>-|-|TRBV7-9|TRBJ2-3
CASSLITGPDTQYF
TGTGCCAGCAGCTTAATCACAGGGCCAGATACGCAGTATTTT
>-|-|TRBV19|TRBJ2-2
CASSSRQLATGELFF
TGTGCCAGTAGTAGCAGGCAGCTTGCGACCGGGGAGCTGTTTTTT
>-|-|TRBV19|TRBJ2-1
CASSLQDEQFF
TGTGCCAGTAGCCTCCAGGATGAGCAGTTCTTC
>-|TRBD1|TRBV2|TRBJ2-1
CASSGQGADEQFF
TGTGCCAGCAGTGGGCAGGGGGCAGATGAGCAGTTCTTC
>-|TRBD2|TRBV5-5|TRBJ2-3
CASSFTAGALDTQYF
TGTGCCAGCAGCTTCACTGCGGGAGCCCTTGATACGCAGTATTTT
>-|-|TRBV5-1|TRBJ2-7
CASSIDYSSYEQYF
TGCGCCAGCAGCATAGATTATAGCTCCTACGAGCAGTACTTC
>-|TRBD2|TRBV5-4|TRBJ2-5
CASSVGLAGIQETQYF
TGTGCCAGCAGCGTAGGACTAGCGGGGATTCAAGAGACCCAGTACTTC
>-|TRBD2|TRBV7-9|TRBJ2-3
CASSLGGSGSVTQYF
TGTGCCAGCAGCTTAGGGGGTAGCGGGAGTGTTACGCAGTATTTT
>-|TRBD1|TRBV11-2|TRBJ1-5
CASSLGTGGNQPQHF
TGTGCCAGCAGCTTAGGTACAGGGGGTAATCAGCCCCAGCATTTT
>-|TRBD1|TRBV9|TRBJ2-5
CASSVAQGGGETQYF
TGTGCCAGCAGCGTAGCACAGGGGGGAGGAGAGACCCAGTACTTC
>-|TRBD2|TRBV11-1|TRBJ2-1
CASSPGLARRGEQFF
TGTGCCAGCAGCCCTGGACTAGCGCGTAGGGGTGAGCAGTTCTTC
>-|-|TRBV25-1|TRBJ1-1
CASSEYGVTEAFF
TGTGCCAGCAGTGAATACGGGGTCACTGAAGCTTTCTTT
>-|-|TRBV2|TRBJ2-1
CASSGGLNNEQFF
TGTGCCAGCAGTGGCGGTCTCAACAATGAGCAGTTCTTC
>-|-|TRBV6-5|TRBJ1-1
CASIGTGPGGTEAFF
TGTGCCAGCATTGGAACAGGGCCGGGGGGCACTGAAGCTTTCTTT
>few|-|TRBV6-4|TRBJ1-5
CASSVWGGQPQHF
TGTGCCAGCAGTGTGTGGGGGGGTCAGCCCCAGCATTTT
>-|-|TRBV2|TRBJ2-2
CASRRGPGELFF
TGTGCCAGCAGGCGGGGCCCCGGGGAGCTGTTTTTT
>-|TRBD1|TRBV9|TRBJ1-2
CASSNLGTANYGYTF
TGTGCCAGCAGCAACCTAGGGACAGCCAACTATGGCTACACCTTC
>-|TRBD2|TRBV2|TRBJ2-7
CASRPGLGIREQYF
TGTGCCAGCAGACCGGGACTAGGTATACGAGAGCAGTACTTC
>medium-sized|TRBD1|TRBV5-1|TRBJ2-1
CASSAGTGAYNEQFF
TGCGCCAGCAGCGCCGGGACAGGGGCCTACAATGAGCAGTTCTTC
>-|-|TRBV30|TRBJ1-1
CAAARSMNTEAFF
TGTGCCGCGGCCCGATCCATGAACACTGAAGCTTTCTTT
>-|-|TRBV5-1|TRBJ2-1
CASTGYNEQFF
TGCGCCAGCACGGGATACAATGAGCAGTTCTTC
>-|TRBD1|TRBV6-5|TRBJ2-7
CASSYGRGRSEQYF
TGTGCCAGCAGTTACGGTAGGGGGCGAAGCGAGCAGTACTTC
>-|-|TRBV2|TRBJ2-7
CASRVGTLSYEQYF
TGTGCCAGCAGGGTCGGGACACTCTCCTACGAGCAGTACTTC
>-|-|TRBV2|TRBJ2-1
CASREDSPYNEQFF
TGTGCCAGCAGGGAGGACAGCCCCTACAATGAGCAGTTCTTC
>-|-|TRBV28|TRBJ1-1
CASSAGDFLAFF
TGTGCCAGCAGTGCAGGGGATTTTTTAGCTTTCTTT
>-|-|TRBV5-5|TRBJ2-1
CASSSRLLERFYNEQFF
TGTGCCAGCAGCTCGCGCCTACTAGAGCGGTTCTACAATGAGCAGTTCTTC
>once|TRBD1|TRBV10-3|TRBJ2-7
CAISADREGSEQYF
TGTGCCATCAGTGCCGACAGGGAAGGGAGCGAGCAGTACTTC
>-|-|TRBV27|TRBJ2-7
CASSLNRRVYEQYF
TGTGCCAGCAGTTTGAATCGGAGGGTCTACGAGCAGTACTTC
>-|TRBD1|TRBV10-3|TRBJ2-2
CAIEGGQGNTGELFF
TGTGCCATCGAAGGGGGACAGGGAAACACCGGGGAGCTGTTTTTT
>-|TRBD1|TRBV27|TRBJ1-5
CASRIGTGNQPQHF
TGTGCCAGCAGAATCGGGACAGGCAATCAGCCCCAGCATTTT
>-|-|TRBV19|TRBJ1-5
CASSIPQGPQHF
TGTGCCAGTAGTATACCACAGGGACCCCAGCATTTT
>-|-|TRBV19|TRBJ2-7
CASSKAAPADGEQYF
TGTGCCAGTTCTAAGGCCGCCCCAGCGGACGGCGAGCAGTACTTC